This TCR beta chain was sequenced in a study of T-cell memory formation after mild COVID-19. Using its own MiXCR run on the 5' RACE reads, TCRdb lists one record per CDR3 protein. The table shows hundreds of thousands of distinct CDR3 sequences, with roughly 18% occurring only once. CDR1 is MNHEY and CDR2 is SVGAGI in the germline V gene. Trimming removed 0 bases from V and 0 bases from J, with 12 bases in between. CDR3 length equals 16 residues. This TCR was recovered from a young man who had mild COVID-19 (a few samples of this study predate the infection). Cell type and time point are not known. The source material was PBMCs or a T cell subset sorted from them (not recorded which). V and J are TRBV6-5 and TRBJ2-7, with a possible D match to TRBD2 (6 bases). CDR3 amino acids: CASSYSAGGLSYEQYF. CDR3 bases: TGTGCCAGCAGTTACTCGGCCGGGGGTCTCTCCTACGAGCAGTACTTC.